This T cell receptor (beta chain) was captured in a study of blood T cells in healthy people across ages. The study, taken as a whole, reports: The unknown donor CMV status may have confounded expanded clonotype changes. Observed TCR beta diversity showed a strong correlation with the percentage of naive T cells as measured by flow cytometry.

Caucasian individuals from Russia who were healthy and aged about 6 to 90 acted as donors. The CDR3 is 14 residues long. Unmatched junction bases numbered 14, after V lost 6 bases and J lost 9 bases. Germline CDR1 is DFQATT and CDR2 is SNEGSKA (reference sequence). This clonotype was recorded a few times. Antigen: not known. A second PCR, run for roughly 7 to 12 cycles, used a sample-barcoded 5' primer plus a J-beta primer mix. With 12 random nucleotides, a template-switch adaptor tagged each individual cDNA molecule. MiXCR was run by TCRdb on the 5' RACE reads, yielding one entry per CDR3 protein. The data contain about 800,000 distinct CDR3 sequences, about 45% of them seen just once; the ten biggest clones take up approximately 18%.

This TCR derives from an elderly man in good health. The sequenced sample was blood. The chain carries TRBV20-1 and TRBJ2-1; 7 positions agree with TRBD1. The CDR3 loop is CSAKTGKAASEQFF. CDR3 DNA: TGCAGTGCCAAGACAGGGAAGGCCGCTAGTGAGCAGTTCTTC.